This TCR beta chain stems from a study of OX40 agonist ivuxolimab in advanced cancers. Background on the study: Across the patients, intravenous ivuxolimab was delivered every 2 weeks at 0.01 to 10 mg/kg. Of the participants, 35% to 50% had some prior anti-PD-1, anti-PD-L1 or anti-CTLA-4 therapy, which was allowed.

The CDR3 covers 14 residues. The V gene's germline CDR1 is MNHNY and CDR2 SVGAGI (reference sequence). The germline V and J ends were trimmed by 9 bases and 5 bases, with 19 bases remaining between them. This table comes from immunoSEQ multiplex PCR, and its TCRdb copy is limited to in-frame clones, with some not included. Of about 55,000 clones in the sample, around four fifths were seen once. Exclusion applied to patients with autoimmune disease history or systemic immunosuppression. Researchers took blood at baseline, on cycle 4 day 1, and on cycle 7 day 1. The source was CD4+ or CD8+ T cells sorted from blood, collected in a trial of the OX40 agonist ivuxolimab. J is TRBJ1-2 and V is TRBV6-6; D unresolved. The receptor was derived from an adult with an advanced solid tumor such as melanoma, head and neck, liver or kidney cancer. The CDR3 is CASHESAGGYGYTF. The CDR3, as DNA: TGTGCCAGTCACGAATCGGCAGGCGGGTATGGCTACACCTTC.